This is a list of T cell receptor beta chains from one sample in a study of human thymus T cells. This table comes from immunoSEQ multiplex PCR, and its TCRdb copy is limited to in-frame clones, with some not included. The sample yields about 60,000 clones, 94% seen once. The sequenced sample consisted of blood. The receptors come from a boy under two years old with a congenital heart defect but otherwise immunologically healthy. Both conserved end residues are part of each CDR3. D genes are given only for firm matches. The listing skips clone size in some rows; elsewhere it reads once, few, many or a size class.

D	J	size	V	CDR3
-	TRBJ2-7	-	TRBV5-8	CASSLAGQLTYEQYF
-	TRBJ1-1	once	TRBV11-2	CASSLMGLNTEAFF
-	TRBJ1-2	-	TRBV6-5	CASSYGATDGYTF
TRBD1	TRBJ2-1	-	TRBV7-9	CASSPGDRAYNEQFF
-	TRBJ2-7	-	TRBV6-6	CASSYSGPYEQYF
TRBD2	TRBJ2-1	-	TRBV6-6	CASSFPGLRYNEQFF
TRBD2	TRBJ2-1	once	TRBV10-3	CAISTSGRNEQFF
TRBD2	TRBJ2-1	-	TRBV7-9	CASSPNREGPYNEQFF
-	TRBJ2-2	-	TRBV19	CASSIVEGTGELFF
-	TRBJ1-5	few	TRBV19	CASSIWQGDQPQHF
-	TRBJ2-3	-	TRBV15	CATSRGEMKSTDTQYF
TRBD2	TRBJ2-1	-	TRBV5-1	CASAGTSNEQFF
TRBD1	TRBJ1-5	-	TRBV19	CATARDREQPQHF
TRBD2	TRBJ2-7	-	TRBV4-1	CASSQPRGLAGGEQYF
-	TRBJ1-2	-	TRBV6-5	CASSYSSSNRGYTF
-	TRBJ1-4	-	TRBV6-5	CASSYRTAFNEKLFF
-	TRBJ2-7	-	TRBV21-1	CASSISKQYF
-	TRBJ2-3	-	TRBV5-1	CASSLVPGDTDTQYF
-	TRBJ2-6	-	TRBV27	CASSFRSGANVLTF
TRBD1	TRBJ2-3	-	TRBV4-1	CASSQVGTGQDTQYF
TRBD2	TRBJ2-1	-	TRBV7-6	CASSLLSGRDNEQFF
-	TRBJ2-7	-	TRBV21-1	CASSEGLAAPSSYEQYF
-	TRBJ1-1	-	TRBV5-6	CASSLRDTEAFF
TRBD1	TRBJ2-3	-	TRBV11-3	CASSLGNRGMTDTQYF
-	TRBJ1-5	-	TRBV19	CASSDSWRNQPQHF
-	TRBJ2-1	-	TRBV5-1	CASSLGDFPYNEQFF
TRBD1	TRBJ2-7	once	TRBV6-1	CASRTGISYEQYF
-	TRBJ2-4	-	TRBV11-2	CASSLGYVTLNRRDIQYF
TRBD2	TRBJ2-3	-	TRBV5-4	CASSFGGALDTQYF
-	TRBJ2-7	-	TRBV9	CASSVGGRTEQYF
TRBD1	TRBJ2-3	-	TRBV29-1	CSVDGTGGTDTQYF